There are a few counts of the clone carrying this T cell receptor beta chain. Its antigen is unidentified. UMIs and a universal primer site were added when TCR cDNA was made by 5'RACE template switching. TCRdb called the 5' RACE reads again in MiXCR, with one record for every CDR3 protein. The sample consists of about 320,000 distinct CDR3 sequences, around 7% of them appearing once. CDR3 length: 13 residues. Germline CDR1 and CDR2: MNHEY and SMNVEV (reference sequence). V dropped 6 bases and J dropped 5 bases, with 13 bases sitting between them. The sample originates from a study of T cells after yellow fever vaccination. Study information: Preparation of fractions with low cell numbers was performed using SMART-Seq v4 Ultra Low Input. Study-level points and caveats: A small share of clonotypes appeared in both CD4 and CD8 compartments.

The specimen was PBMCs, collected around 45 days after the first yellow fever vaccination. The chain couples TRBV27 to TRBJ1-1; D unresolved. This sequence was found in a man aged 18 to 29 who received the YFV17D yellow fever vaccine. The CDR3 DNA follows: TGTGCCAGCAGACACATCCGGGTAACTGAAGCTTTCTTT. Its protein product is CASRHIRVTEAFF.